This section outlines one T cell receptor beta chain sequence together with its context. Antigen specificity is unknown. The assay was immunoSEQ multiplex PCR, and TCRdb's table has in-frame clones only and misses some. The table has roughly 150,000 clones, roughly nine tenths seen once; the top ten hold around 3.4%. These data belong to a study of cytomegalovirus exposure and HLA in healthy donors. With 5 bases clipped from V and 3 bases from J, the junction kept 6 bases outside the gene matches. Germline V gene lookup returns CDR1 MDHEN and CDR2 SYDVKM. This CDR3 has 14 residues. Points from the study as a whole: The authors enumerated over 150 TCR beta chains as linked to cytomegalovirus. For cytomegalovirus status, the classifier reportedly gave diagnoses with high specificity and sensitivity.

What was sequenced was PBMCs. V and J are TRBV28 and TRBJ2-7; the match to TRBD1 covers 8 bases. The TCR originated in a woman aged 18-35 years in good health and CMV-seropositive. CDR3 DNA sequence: TGTGCCAGCAGTCCTCGGACAGGGAACTACGAGCAGTACTTC. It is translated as CASSPRTGNYEQYF.